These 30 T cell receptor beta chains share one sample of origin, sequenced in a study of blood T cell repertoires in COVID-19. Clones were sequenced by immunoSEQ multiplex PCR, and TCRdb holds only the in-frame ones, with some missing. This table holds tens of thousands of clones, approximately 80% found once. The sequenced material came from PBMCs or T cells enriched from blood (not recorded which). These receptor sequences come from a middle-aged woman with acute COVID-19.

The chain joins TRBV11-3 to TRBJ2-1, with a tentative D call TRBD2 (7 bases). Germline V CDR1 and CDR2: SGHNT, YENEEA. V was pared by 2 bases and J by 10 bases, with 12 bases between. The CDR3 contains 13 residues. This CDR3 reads CASSLFGGAEQFF. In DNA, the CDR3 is TGTGCCAGCAGCTTATTTGGGGGGGCGGAGCAGTTCTTC.

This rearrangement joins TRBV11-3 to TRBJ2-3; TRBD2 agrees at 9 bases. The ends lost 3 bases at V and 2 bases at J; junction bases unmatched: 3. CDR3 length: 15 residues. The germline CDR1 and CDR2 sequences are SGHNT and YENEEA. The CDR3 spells CASSFSSGVTDTQYF. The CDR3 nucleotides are TGTGCCAGCAGCTTTTCTAGCGGGGTCACAGATACGCAGTATTTT.

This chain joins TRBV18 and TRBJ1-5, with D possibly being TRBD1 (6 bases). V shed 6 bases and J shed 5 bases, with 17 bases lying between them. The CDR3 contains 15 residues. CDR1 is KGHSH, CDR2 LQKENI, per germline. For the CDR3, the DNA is TGTGCCAGCTCTCCTGCGGGGGGCTTCGATCAGCCCCAGCATTTT. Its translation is CASSPAGGFDQPQHF.

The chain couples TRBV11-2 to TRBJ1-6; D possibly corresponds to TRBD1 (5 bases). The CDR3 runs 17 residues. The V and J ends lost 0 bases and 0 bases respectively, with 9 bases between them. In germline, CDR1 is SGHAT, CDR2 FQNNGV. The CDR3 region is CASSLDRASSYNSPLHF. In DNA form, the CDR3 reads TGTGCCAGCAGCTTAGACAGGGCCAGCTCCTATAATTCACCCCTCCACTTT.

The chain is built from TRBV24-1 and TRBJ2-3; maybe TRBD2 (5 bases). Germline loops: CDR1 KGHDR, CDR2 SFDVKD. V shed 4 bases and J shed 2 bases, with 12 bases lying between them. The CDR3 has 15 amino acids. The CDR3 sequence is CATSEGGGLTDTQYF. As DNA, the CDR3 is TGTGCCACCAGTGAGGGTGGCGGACTCACAGATACGCAGTATTTT.

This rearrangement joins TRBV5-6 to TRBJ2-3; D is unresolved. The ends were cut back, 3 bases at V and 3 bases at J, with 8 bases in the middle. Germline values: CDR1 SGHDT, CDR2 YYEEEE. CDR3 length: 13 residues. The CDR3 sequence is CASSSTTTDTQYF. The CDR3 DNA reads TGTGCCAGCAGCTCAACCACTACAGATACGCAGTATTTT. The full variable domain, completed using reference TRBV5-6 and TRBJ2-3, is DAGVTQSPTHLIKTRGQQVTLRCSPKSGHDTVSWYQQALGQGPQFIFQYYEEEERQRGNFPDRFSGHQFPNYSSELNVNALLLGDSALYLCASSSTTTDTQYFGPGTRLTVL.

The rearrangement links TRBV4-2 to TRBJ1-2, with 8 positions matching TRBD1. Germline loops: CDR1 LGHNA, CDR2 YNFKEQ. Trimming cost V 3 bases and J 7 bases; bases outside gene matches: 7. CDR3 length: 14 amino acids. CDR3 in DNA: TGTGCCAGCAGCCAGGACAGGGCCGCTCGTGGCTACACCTTC. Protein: CASSQDRAARGYTF.

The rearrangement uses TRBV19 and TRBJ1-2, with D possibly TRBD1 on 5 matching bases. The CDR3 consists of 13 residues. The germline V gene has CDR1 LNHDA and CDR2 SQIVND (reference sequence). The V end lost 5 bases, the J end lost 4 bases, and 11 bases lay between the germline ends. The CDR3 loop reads CASSRDSLYGYTF. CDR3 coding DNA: TGTGCCAGTAGTCGAGACAGCCTCTATGGCTACACCTTC.

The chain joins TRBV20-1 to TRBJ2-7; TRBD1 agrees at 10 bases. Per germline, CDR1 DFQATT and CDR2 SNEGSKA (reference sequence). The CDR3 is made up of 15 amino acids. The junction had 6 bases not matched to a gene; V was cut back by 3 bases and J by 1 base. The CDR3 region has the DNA TGCAGTGCTAGTTGGGGACAGGGGACGTCCTACGAGCAGTACTTC. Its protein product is CSASWGQGTSYEQYF.

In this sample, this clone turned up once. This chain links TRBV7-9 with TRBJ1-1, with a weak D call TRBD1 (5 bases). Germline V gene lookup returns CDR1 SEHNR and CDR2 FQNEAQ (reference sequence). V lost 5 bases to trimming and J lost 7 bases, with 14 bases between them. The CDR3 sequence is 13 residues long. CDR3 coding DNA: TGTGCCAGCAGCCGGGGGGGAGCGGTTGAAGCTTTCTTT. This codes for CASSRGGAVEAFF.

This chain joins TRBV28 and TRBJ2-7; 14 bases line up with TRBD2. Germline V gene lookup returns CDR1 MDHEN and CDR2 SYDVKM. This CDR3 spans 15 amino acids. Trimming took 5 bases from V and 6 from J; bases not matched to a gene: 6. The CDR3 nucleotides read TGTGCCAGCAGTCGACTAGCGGGAGGGCCAAGCGAGCAGTACTTC. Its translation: CASSRLAGGPSEQYF.

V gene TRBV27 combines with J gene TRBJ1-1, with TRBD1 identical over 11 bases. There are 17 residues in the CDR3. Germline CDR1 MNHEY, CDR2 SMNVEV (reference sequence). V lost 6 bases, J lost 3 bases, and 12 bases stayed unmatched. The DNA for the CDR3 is TGTGCCAGCAGCAACACCCTTGGACAGGGGGCTTACACTGAAGCTTTCTTT. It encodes CASSNTLGQGAYTEAFF.

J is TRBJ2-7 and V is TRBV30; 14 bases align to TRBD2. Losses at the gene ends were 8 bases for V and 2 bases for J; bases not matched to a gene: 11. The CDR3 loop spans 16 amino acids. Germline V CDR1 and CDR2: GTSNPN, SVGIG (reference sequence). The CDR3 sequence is CARGLAGVWGTYEQYF. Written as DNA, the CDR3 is TGTGCCCGGGGACTAGCGGGAGTTTGGGGGACCTACGAGCAGTACTTC. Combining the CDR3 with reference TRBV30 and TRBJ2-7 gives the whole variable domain SQTIHQWPATLVQPVGSPLSLECTVEGTSNPNLYWYRQAAGRGLQLLFYSVGIGQISSEVPQNLSASRPQDRQFILSSKKLLLSDSGFYLCARGLAGVWGTYEQYFGPGTRLTVT.

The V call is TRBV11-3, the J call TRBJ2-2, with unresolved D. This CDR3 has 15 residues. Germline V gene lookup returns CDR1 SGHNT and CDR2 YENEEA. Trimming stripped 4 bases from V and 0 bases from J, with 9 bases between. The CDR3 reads CASSSHGANTGELFF. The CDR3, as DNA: TGTGCCAGCAGCTCCCATGGAGCGAACACCGGGGAGCTGTTTTTT.

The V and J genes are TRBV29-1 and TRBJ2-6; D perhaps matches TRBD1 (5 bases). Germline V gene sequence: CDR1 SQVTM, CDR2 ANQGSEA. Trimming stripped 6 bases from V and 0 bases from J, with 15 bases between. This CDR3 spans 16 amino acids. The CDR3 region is CSVQTDVNSGANVLTF. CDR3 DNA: TGCAGCGTCCAGACAGACGTCAACTCTGGGGCCAACGTCCTGACTTTC. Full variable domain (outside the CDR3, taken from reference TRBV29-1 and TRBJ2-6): SAVISQKPSRDICQRGTSLTIQCQVDSQVTMMFWYRQQPGQSLTLIATANQGSEATYESGFVIDKFPISRPNLTFSTLTVSNMSPEDSSIYLCSVQTDVNSGANVLTFGAGSRLTVL.

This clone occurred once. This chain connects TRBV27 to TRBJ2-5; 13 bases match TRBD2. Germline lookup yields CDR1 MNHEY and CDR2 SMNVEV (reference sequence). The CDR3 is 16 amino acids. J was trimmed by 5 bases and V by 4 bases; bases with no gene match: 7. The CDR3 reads CASSYGTSGIGETQYF. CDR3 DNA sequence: TGTGCCAGCAGTTACGGGACTAGCGGGATCGGGGAGACCCAGTACTTC.

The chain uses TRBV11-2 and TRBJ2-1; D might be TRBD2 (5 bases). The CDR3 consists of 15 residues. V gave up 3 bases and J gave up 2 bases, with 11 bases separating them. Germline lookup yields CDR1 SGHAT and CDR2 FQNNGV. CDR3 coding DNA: TGTGCCAGCAGCTTGGAGCGGACCGCCTACAATGAGCAGTTCTTC. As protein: CASSLERTAYNEQFF.

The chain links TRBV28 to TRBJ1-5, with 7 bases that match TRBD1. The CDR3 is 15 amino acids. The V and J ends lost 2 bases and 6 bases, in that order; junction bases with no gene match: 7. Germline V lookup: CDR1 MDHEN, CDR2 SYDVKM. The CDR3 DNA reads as TGTGCCAGCAGTTTAATTTCAGGGGGTAGTCAGCCCCAGCATTTT. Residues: CASSLISGGSQPQHF. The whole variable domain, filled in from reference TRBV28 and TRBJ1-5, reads DVKVTQSSRYLVKRTGEKVFLECVQDMDHENMFWYRQDPGLGLRLIYFSYDVKMKEKGDIPEGYSVSREKKERFSLILESASTNQTSMYLCASSLISGGSQPQHFGDGTRLSIL.

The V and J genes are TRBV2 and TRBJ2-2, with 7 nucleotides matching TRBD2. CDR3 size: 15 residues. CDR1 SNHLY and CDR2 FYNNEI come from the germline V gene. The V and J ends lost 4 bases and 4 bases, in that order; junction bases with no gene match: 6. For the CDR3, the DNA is TGTGCCAGCAGTGGAGGCGGGAGCGGCACCGGGGAGCTGTTTTTT. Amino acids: CASSGGGSGTGELFF.

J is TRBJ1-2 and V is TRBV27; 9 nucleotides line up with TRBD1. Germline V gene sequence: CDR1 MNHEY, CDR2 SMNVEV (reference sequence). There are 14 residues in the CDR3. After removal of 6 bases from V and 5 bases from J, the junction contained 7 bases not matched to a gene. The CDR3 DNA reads TGTGCCAGCAGGGGACAGGGTCAGGGTTATGGCTACACCTTC. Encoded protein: CASRGQGQGYGYTF.

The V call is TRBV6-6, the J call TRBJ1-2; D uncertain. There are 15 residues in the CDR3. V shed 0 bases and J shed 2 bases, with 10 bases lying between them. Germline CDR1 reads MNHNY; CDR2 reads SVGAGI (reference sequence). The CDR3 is CASSYSPDFNYGYTF. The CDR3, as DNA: TGTGCCAGCAGTTACTCGCCAGATTTCAACTATGGCTACACCTTC.

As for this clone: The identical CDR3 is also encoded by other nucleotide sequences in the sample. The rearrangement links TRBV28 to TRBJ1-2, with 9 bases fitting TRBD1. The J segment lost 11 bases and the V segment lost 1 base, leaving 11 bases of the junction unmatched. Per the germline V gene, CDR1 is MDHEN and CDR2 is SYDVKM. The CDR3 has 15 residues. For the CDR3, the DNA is TGTGCCAGCAGTTTATCCGGGACAGGGCCGGTTGGTTACACCTTC. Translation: CASSLSGTGPVGYTF.

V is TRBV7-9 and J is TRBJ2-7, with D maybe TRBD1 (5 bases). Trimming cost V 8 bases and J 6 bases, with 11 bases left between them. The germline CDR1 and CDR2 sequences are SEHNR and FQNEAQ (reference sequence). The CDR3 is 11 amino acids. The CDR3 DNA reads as TGTGCCAGCGGACAAGACTGCGAGCAGTACTTC. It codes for CASGQDCEQYF.

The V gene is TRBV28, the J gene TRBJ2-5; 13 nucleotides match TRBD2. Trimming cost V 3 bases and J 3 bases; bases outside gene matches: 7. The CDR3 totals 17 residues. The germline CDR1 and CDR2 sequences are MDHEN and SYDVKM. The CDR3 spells CASSLWTSGSAEETQYF. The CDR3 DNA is TGTGCCAGCAGTTTGTGGACTAGCGGGAGTGCGGAAGAGACCCAGTACTTC.

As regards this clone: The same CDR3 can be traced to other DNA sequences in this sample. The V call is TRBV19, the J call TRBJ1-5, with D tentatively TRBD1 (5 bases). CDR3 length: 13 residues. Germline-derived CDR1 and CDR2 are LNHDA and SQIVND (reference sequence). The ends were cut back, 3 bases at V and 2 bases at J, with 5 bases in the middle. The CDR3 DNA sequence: TGTGCCAGTAGTATCAGGGGCAATCAGCCCCAGCATTTT. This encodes CASSIRGNQPQHF.

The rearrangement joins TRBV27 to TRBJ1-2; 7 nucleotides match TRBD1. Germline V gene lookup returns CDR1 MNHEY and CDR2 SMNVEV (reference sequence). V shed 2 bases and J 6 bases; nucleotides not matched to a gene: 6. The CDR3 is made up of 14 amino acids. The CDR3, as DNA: TGTGCCAGCAGTTTACAGGCAGGGGGTCATGGCTACACCTTC. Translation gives CASSLQAGGHGYTF.

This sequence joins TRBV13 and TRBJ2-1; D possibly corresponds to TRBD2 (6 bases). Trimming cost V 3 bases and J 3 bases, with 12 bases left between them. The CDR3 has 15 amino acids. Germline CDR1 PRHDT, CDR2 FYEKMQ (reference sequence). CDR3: CASSLGLRLYNEQFF. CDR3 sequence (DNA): TGTGCCAGCAGCTTGGGACTTCGCCTCTACAATGAGCAGTTCTTC.

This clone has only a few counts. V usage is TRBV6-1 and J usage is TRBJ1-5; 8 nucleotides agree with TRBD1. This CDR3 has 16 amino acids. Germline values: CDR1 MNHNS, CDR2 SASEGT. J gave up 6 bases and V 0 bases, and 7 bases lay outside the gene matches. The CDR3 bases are TGTGCCAGCAGTGAAGCGCAAGGACAGGGTGGTCAGCCCCAGCATTTT. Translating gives CASSEAQGQGGQPQHF.

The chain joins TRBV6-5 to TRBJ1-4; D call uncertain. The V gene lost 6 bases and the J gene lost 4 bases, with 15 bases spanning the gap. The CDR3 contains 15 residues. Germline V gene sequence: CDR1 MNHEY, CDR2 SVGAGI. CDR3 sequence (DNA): TGTGCCAGCAGACCCAACACGGGTAATAATGAAAAACTGTTTTTT. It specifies CASRPNTGNNEKLFF.

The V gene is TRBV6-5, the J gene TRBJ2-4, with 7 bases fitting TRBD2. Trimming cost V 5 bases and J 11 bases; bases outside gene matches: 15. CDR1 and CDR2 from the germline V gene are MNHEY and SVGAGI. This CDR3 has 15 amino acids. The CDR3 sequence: CASSTSGTTNSLQYF. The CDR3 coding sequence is TGTGCCAGCAGTACATCCGGGACTACTAATAGCCTTCAGTACTTC.